The 28 T cell receptor beta chains given below trace back to one sample, sequenced in a study of shared clonotypes between healthy human individuals. The protocol was immunoSEQ multiplex PCR, while the TCRdb copy is restricted to in-frame clones and leaves out a portion. The profile shows about 470,000 clones, 70% to 80% of them singletons. The specimen sequenced was PBMCs. The receptors shown here come from a woman in her thirties or forties in good health. Some clones in this sample may be carry-over from other donors' samples.

On this clone itself: This same CDR3 is encoded by further DNA sequences in the sample. The V call is TRBV7-2, the J call TRBJ2-3; 7 positions match TRBD2. V gave up 1 base and J gave up 2 bases; unmatched junction bases: 3. Germline CDR1 is SGHTA and CDR2 is FQGNSA. This CDR3 is built from 15 residues. The CDR3 sequence: CASSLGLADTDTQYF. CDR3 DNA sequence: TGTGCCAGCAGCTTAGGGCTAGCGGACACAGATACGCAGTATTTT.

The gene calls are TRBV27 and TRBJ2-1; 11 bases are a match to TRBD2. V was pared by 4 bases and J by 6 bases, with 5 bases of the junction left unmatched. Per the germline V gene, CDR1 is MNHEY and CDR2 is SMNVEV (reference sequence). The CDR3 totals 15 residues. CDR3 in DNA: TGTGCCAGCAGTTCCCTAGCGGGAGGCTTCAATGAGCAGTTCTTC. This sequence encodes CASSSLAGGFNEQFF.

As for this clone: At the DNA level, this CDR3 is encoded by other sequences in the same sample as well. The chain recombines TRBV5-1 with TRBJ2-2, with unresolved D. V lost 0 bases to trimming and J lost 1 base, with 7 bases between them. Germline-derived CDR1 and CDR2 are SGHRS and YFSETQ. This CDR3 contains 15 residues. For the CDR3, the DNA is TGCGCCAGCAGCTTGGCCGGGCAGAACACCGGGGAGCTGTTTTTT. Its translation: CASSLAGQNTGELFF.

J is TRBJ1-5 and V is TRBV5-6; D unclear. The CDR3 consists of 17 residues. Trimming removed 4 bases at V and 0 bases at J, with 17 bases between. Germline CDR1 is SGHDT and CDR2 is YYEEEE. In nucleotides, the CDR3 is TGTGCCAGCAGCCAAACCCGAGCGGGGAATAGCAATCAGCCCCAGCATTTT. Amino acid sequence: CASSQTRAGNSNQPQHF.

The chain employs TRBV7-9 and TRBJ2-7; D uncertain. The CDR3 runs 14 residues. Germline assignment: CDR1 SEHNR and CDR2 FQNEAQ (reference sequence). Trimming left V 2 bases short and J 0 bases short, with 8 bases between. This CDR3 is CASSLLDGSYEQYF. The CDR3 DNA follows: TGTGCCAGCAGCTTATTGGACGGCTCCTACGAGCAGTACTTC.

With regard to this clone: A read error may be the cause here, since a much bigger clone is one base away. This same CDR3 is encoded by further DNA sequences in the sample. The rearrangement joins TRBV7-9 to TRBJ2-3; D unresolved. V was pared by 2 bases and J by 3 bases, with 3 bases between. CDR1 SEHNR and CDR2 FQNEAQ come from the germline V gene (reference sequence). The CDR3 is made up of 12 amino acids. The CDR3 is CASSLSTDTQYF. As DNA, the CDR3 is TGTGCCAGCAGCTTAAGTACAGATACGCAGTATTTT.

The J gene is TRBJ2-7, the V gene TRBV5-6; D may be TRBD1 (6 bases). The CDR3 totals 16 residues. The V end lost 5 bases, the J end lost 3 bases, and 21 bases lay between the germline ends. The germline V gene has CDR1 SGHDT and CDR2 YYEEEE. DNA of the CDR3: TGTGCCAGCAGTCGCCGGTTGGGGACAAGGGTCTACGAGCAGTACTTC. It codes for CASSRRLGTRVYEQYF.

The chain couples TRBV7-8 to TRBJ2-1, with a weak D call TRBD2 (6 bases). The CDR3 runs to 18 residues. The germline CDR1 and CDR2 sequences are SGHVS and FQNEAQ. V lost 0 bases and J lost 5, with 20 bases in between. CDR3 in amino acids: CASSLAFFRVGGDNEQFF. Written as DNA, the CDR3 is TGTGCCAGCAGCTTAGCGTTCTTCCGGGTCGGCGGGGACAATGAGCAGTTCTTC.

The chain employs TRBV19 and TRBJ1-5; D gene ambiguous. V was cut by 5 bases and J by 0 bases, with 5 bases left in between. The CDR3 spans 13 residues. Germline CDR1 is LNHDA and CDR2 is SQIVND (reference sequence). CDR3 nucleotides: TGTGCCAGTAGTCCTAATAGCAATCAGCCCCAGCATTTT. It yields the protein CASSPNSNQPQHF.

This sequence joins TRBV28 and TRBJ1-4; 8 bases are a match to TRBD1. Germline V gives CDR1 MDHEN, CDR2 SYDVKM. V lost 6 bases and J lost 8; bases outside the gene matches: 14. There are 16 residues in the CDR3. CDR3 sequence reads: CASRTPGQDGGEKLFF. CDR3 bases: TGTGCCAGCAGGACCCCGGGACAGGATGGGGGGGAAAAACTGTTTTTT. The whole variable domain, filled in from reference TRBV28 and TRBJ1-4, reads DVKVTQSSRYLVKRTGEKVFLECVQDMDHENMFWYRQDPGLGLRLIYFSYDVKMKEKGDIPEGYSVSREKKERFSLILESASTNQTSMYLCASRTPGQDGGEKLFFGSGTQLSVL.

The chain couples TRBV6-1 to TRBJ1-5, with no clear D. The V end was cut by 7 bases, the J end by 0 bases, with 10 bases between. CDR3 length equals 14 residues. Germline V gene lookup returns CDR1 MNHNS and CDR2 SASEGT. In DNA form, the CDR3 reads TGTGCCAGCACCATTGCATTTAGCAATCAGCCCCAGCATTTT. It yields the protein CASTIAFSNQPQHF.

The CDR3 coding sequence is TGTGCCAGCAGTCAGGGTCCCTACGAGCAGTACTTC. Translating gives CASSQGPYEQYF. J is TRBJ2-7 and V is TRBV28; D may be TRBD1 (5 bases). The CDR3 is 12 residues long. With 5 bases removed from V and 2 bases from J, the gap between germline ends came to 7 bases. Germline loops: CDR1 MDHEN, CDR2 SYDVKM.

This clone has only one observation. The chain uses TRBV7-9 and TRBJ1-2; D unclear. This CDR3 has 12 amino acids. V was shortened by 0 bases and J by 8 bases, with 7 bases between the two germline ends. The germline CDR1 and CDR2 sequences are SEHNR and FQNEAQ (reference sequence). In DNA form, the CDR3 reads TGTGCCAGCAGCTTAGCGCACCCCGGCTACACCTTC. Protein: CASSLAHPGYTF.

V is TRBV4-2 and J is TRBJ2-1, with TRBD2 identical over 7 bases. From germline, CDR1 is LGHNA and CDR2 YNFKEQ. V lost 4 bases, J lost 5 bases, and 8 bases stayed unmatched. The CDR3 is 15 residues long. The CDR3 is CASSPLGEGHNEQFF. The CDR3 coding sequence is TGTGCCAGCAGCCCCCTCGGGGAGGGCCACAATGAGCAGTTCTTC.

The chain combines TRBV4-1 with TRBJ2-4; a possible D gene is TRBD1 (6 bases). Germline lookup yields CDR1 MGHRA and CDR2 YSYEKL. V lost 4 bases to trimming and J lost 1 base, with 14 bases between them. CDR3 length: 16 amino acids. The CDR3 DNA sequence: TGCGCCAGCAGCCGACAGGCCGCTCGGGCCAAAAACATTCAGTACTTC. As protein: CASSRQAARAKNIQYF.

This chain uses TRBV19 with TRBJ1-5, with 10 bases fitting TRBD1. The CDR3 has 14 amino acids. Germline V gives CDR1 LNHDA, CDR2 SQIVND (reference sequence). V gave up 6 bases and J gave up 4 bases; unmatched junction bases: 3. CDR3 sequence (DNA): TGTGCCAGTAGGACAGGGGGCGCGAATCAGCCCCAGCATTTT. It is translated as CASRTGGANQPQHF.

The V call is TRBV19, the J call TRBJ2-2; D is undetermined. Germline CDR1 LNHDA, CDR2 SQIVND (reference sequence). V lost 5 bases to trimming and J lost 4 bases, with 23 bases between them. The CDR3 covers 18 residues. This chain's CDR3 is CASSPPDGQPWGTGELFF. The CDR3 nucleotides read TGTGCCAGTAGTCCCCCTGATGGGCAGCCCTGGGGCACCGGGGAGCTGTTTTTT.

As concerns this clone: A read error is likely here: a far larger clone is one base away. The rearrangement joins TRBV30 to TRBJ2-3, with TRBD2 identical over 8 bases. Germline V gene sequence: CDR1 GTSNPN, CDR2 SVGIG (reference sequence). CDR3 size: 17 residues. The trim removed 2 bases at V and 2 bases at J, leaving 12 bases unmatched. CDR3 amino acids: CAWSSAGGEIITDTQYF. Written as DNA, the CDR3 is TGTGCCTGGAGTAGCGCGGGAGGAGAGATAATCACAGATACGCAGTATTTT.

This chain uses TRBV7-2 with TRBJ1-4, with no clear D. The ends were cut back, 4 bases at V and 5 bases at J, with 8 bases in the middle. The germline CDR1 and CDR2 sequences are SGHTA and FQGNSA. The CDR3 consists of 13 residues. CDR3 sequence: CASSSDPNEKLFF. The CDR3 DNA is TGTGCCAGCAGCTCGGACCCAAATGAAAAACTGTTTTTT.

The V gene is TRBV18, the J gene TRBJ1-5, with TRBD1 as a possible D gene (5 bases). Trimming stripped 2 bases from V and 4 bases from J, with 9 bases between. Germline V lookup: CDR1 KGHSH, CDR2 LQKENI. This CDR3 has 14 residues. CDR3 residues: CASSPESGNQPQHF. In DNA form, the CDR3 reads TGTGCCAGCTCACCAGAGTCAGGGAATCAGCCCCAGCATTTT. The complete variable domain, with remaining parts taken from reference TRBV18 and TRBJ1-5, reads NAGVMQNPRHLVRRRGQEARLRCSPMKGHSHVYWYRQLPEEGLKFMVYLQKENIIDESGMPKERFSAEFPKEGPSILRIQQVVRGDSAAYFCASSPESGNQPQHFGDGTRLSIL.

The CDR3 reads CASSPTSGRAAGTDTQYF. In DNA, the CDR3 is TGCGCCAGCAGCCCTACTAGCGGGAGGGCCGCGGGCACAGATACGCAGTATTTT. The chain employs TRBV5-1 and TRBJ2-3; 13 nucleotides line up with TRBD2. Trimming removed 4 bases from V and 1 base from J; junction bases left unmatched: 9. The V gene's germline CDR1 is SGHRS and CDR2 YFSETQ. The CDR3 is 18 amino acids.

The chain recombines TRBV6-4 with TRBJ2-2, with D unclear. Trimming took 0 bases from V and 6 from J, leaving 8 bases between them. From germline, CDR1 is MRHNA and CDR2 SNTAGT. The CDR3 is 14 amino acids. CDR3 coding DNA: TGTGCCAGCAGTGACTCGTTAGTCTCCGGGGAGCTGTTTTTT. Residues: CASSDSLVSGELFF.

V usage is TRBV7-2 and J usage is TRBJ2-3, with TRBD2 matching over 8 bases. Germline trimming cut 5 bases from V and 2 bases from J; bases unmatched to any gene: 3. This CDR3 comprises 14 residues. Germline CDR1 reads SGHTA; CDR2 reads FQGNSA. The CDR3 nucleotides read TGTGCCAGCAGCCTGGGACTAGTCACAGATACGCAGTATTTT. Translating gives CASSLGLVTDTQYF.

V gene TRBV7-8 combines with J gene TRBJ2-5; 14 nucleotides match TRBD2. The length of the CDR3 is 17 residues. With V trimmed by 3 bases and J by 4 bases, 7 bases remained unmatched. Germline lookup yields CDR1 SGHVS and CDR2 FQNEAQ. CDR3 residues: CASSLGSGTSGRETQYF. In DNA, the CDR3 is TGTGCCAGCAGCTTGGGATCCGGGACTAGCGGGAGAGAGACCCAGTACTTC.

This clone was detected only once. In the same sample, other DNA sequences code for this CDR3. V gene TRBV7-3 combines with J gene TRBJ2-3; 13 bases align to TRBD2. The CDR3 runs to 16 residues. V lost 4 bases, J lost 2 bases, and 3 bases stayed unmatched. Germline V gene sequence: CDR1 SGHTA, CDR2 FQGTGA. In DNA, the CDR3 is TGTGCCAGCAGCTCCGGACTAGCGGGGGCCACAGATACGCAGTATTTT. It codes for CASSSGLAGATDTQYF.

This clone was found a few times. The genes are TRBV7-2 and TRBJ1-1, with unresolved D. V lost 6 bases and J 1 base, leaving 12 bases between the germline ends. Germline lookup yields CDR1 SGHTA and CDR2 FQGNSA. The CDR3 runs 14 residues. The CDR3 sequence: CASSRMHWNTEAFF. The CDR3, as DNA: TGTGCCAGCAGTCGGATGCATTGGAACACTGAAGCTTTCTTT.

The V and J genes are TRBV6-1 and TRBJ1-3; no reliable D call. Trimming removed 7 bases at V and 0 bases at J, with 10 bases between. CDR1 is MNHNS and CDR2 is SASEGT in the germline V gene. The CDR3 runs to 14 residues. In nucleotides, the CDR3 is TGTGCCAGCATGAACAGTTTCTCTGGAAACACCATATATTTT. This gives the protein CASMNSFSGNTIYF.

A remark on this clone: One end of the junction varies from germline; a read error may be responsible. The chain recombines TRBV25-1 with TRBJ1-4; D not certain. This CDR3 spans 12 amino acids. From germline, CDR1 is MGHDK and CDR2 SYGVNS. CDR3 in DNA: TGCGCCCCCCCAACCACTAATGAAAAACTGTTTTTT. This translates into CAPPTTNEKLFF.